This T cell receptor (beta chain) is drawn from a study of blood T cell repertoires in COVID-19. In the study overall: Sources were T cells, B-cell-depleted T cells, or PBMCs; the material itself was cDNA or gDNA.

Authors' methods: It was from reference gene primer amplification that nucleated cell counts were estimated. Produced via immunoSEQ multiplex PCR; TCRdb's table is partial and in-frame only. That table supplies the V and J calls and clone size; D and trimming were determined from the DNA. Found here are around 43,000 clones, about 80% of them singletons; the top ten hold 19%. V lost 2 bases and J lost 4; bases outside the gene matches: 5. Germline V gives CDR1 LGHNA, CDR2 YNFKEQ. The length of the CDR3 is 15 residues. Sample: peripheral blood. The TCR comes from a man in his 70s with acute or convalescent COVID-19. The chain is built from TRBV4-2 and TRBJ1-1, with TRBD1 identical over 9 bases. The CDR3 here is CASSQRGQGLTEAFF. The CDR3, as DNA: TGTGCCAGCAGCCAAAGGGGACAGGGTCTCACTGAAGCTTTCTTT.